A single T cell receptor beta chain is shown here with its context. Its antigen is not known. Time point in this sample: baseline, week 1 (first vaccination visit). Treatment noted: pre-vaccination baseline after standard-of-care therapy. The donors had new WHO grade 3 or 4 astrocytomas; these were IDH1-mutant and ATRX-lost. The record originates from a study of a mutant IDH1 vaccine in newly diagnosed glioma. Study overall: Of treated patients, roughly 62% were men and approximately 40% women, averaging about 40 years. Therapy received beforehand was radiotherapy, temozolomide, or both, with most patients given both.

CDR1 MNHEY and CDR2 SVGAGI come from the germline V gene. The CDR3 consists of 14 residues. Germline trimming cut 5 bases from V and 6 bases from J; bases unmatched to any gene: 1. Study observations and caveats: Overall, more than 85% of patients had vaccine-induced immune responses.

Profiling relied on immunoSEQ multiplex PCR, and the TCRdb table lists in-frame clones only, not all of them. The data show 95,000 to 100,000 clones, around 90% seen once. This TCR was sampled from a woman between 45 and 65 years old with glioma. The sample here was PBMCs, taken from a glioma patient treated with radiotherapy, temozolomide or both. V usage is TRBV6-5 and J usage is TRBJ2-1; 13 positions match TRBD2. CDR3 nucleotides: TGTGCCAGCAGTCGGACTAGCGGGAGCAATGAGCAGTTCTTC. Encoded protein: CASSRTSGSNEQFF.